Listed here are 30 T cell receptor beta chains from one sample, sequenced in a study of T cells in tuberculosis. The protocol was immunoSEQ multiplex PCR, while the TCRdb copy is restricted to in-frame clones and leaves out a portion. The sample shows roughly 28,000 clones, about 92% of them seen only once. What was sequenced was PBMCs. The source is a donor between 10 and 35 years old with latent tuberculosis or without tuberculosis infection.

The chain employs TRBV4-2 and TRBJ1-4, with 11 bases matching TRBD1. Germline trimming cut 1 base from V and 0 bases from J; bases unmatched to any gene: 7. The germline gives CDR1 LGHNA, CDR2 YNFKEQ. This CDR3 is 19 amino acids long. CDR3 protein: CASSQGGPGQGATNEKLFF. The CDR3 DNA reads TGTGCCAGCAGCCAAGGTGGTCCGGGACAGGGGGCAACTAATGAAAAACTGTTTTTT.

This clone was seen once. V usage is TRBV7-9 and J usage is TRBJ1-3, with D hard to call. With 7 bases removed from V and 1 base from J, the gap between germline ends came to 11 bases. The germline V gene has CDR1 SEHNR and CDR2 FQNEAQ (reference sequence). This CDR3 region has 14 residues. CDR3 in DNA: TGTGCCAGCACGGGTGGGAGTTCTGGAAACACCATATATTTT. Its translation is CASTGGSSGNTIYF. The full variable domain, completed using reference TRBV7-9 and TRBJ1-3, is DTGVSQNPRHKITKRGQNVTFRCDPISEHNRLYWYRQTLGQGPEFLTYFQNEAQLEKSRLLSDRFSAERPKGSFSTLEIQRTEQGDSAMYLCASTGGSSGNTIYFGEGSWLTVV.

In the case of this clone: The sample contains more than one DNA sequence encoding this CDR3. J is TRBJ2-7 and V is TRBV5-4; 8 bases agree with TRBD1. From germline, CDR1 is SGHNT and CDR2 YYREEE (reference sequence). There are 14 residues in the CDR3. V trimming: 3 bases; J trimming: 4 bases; junction bases outside the gene matches: 6. This chain's CDR3 is CASSSRTGSYEQYF. As DNA, the CDR3 is TGTGCCAGCAGCTCTCGGACAGGGAGTTACGAGCAGTACTTC. Together with reference TRBV5-4 and TRBJ2-7, the CDR3 gives the full variable domain: ETGVTQSPTHLIKTRGQQVTLRCSSQSGHNTVSWYQQALGQGPQFIFQYYREEENGRGNFPPRFSGLQFPNYSSELNVNALELDDSALYLCASSSRTGSYEQYFGPGTRLTVT.

The J gene is TRBJ2-7, the V gene TRBV5-1; 8 bases align to TRBD1. The CDR3 is 14 amino acids. Germline V lookup: CDR1 SGHRS, CDR2 YFSETQ. After removal of 2 bases from V and 5 bases from J, the junction contained 6 bases not matched to a gene. This CDR3 is CASSFGQGENEQYF. CDR3 DNA sequence: TGCGCCAGCAGCTTCGGACAGGGAGAGAACGAGCAGTACTTC. The entire variable domain, with the rest obtained from reference TRBV5-1 and TRBJ2-7, is as follows: KAGVTQTPRYLIKTRGQQVTLSCSPISGHRSVSWYQQTPGQGLQFLFEYFSETQRNKGNFPGRFSGRQFSNSRSEMNVSTLELGDSALYLCASSFGQGENEQYFGPGTRLTVT.

The chain couples TRBV27 to TRBJ2-1, with TRBD2 matching over 9 bases. V shed 0 bases and J 6 bases; nucleotides not matched to a gene: 6. Germline V gene data show CDR1 as MNHEY and CDR2 as SMNVEV (reference sequence). The CDR3 totals 16 residues. CDR3 loop: CASSLSLAGTSNEQFF. Here the CDR3 DNA reads TGTGCCAGCAGTTTATCTCTAGCGGGGACTTCCAATGAGCAGTTCTTC.

The chain links TRBV28 to TRBJ1-2; 10 positions agree with TRBD1. Germline V gives CDR1 MDHEN, CDR2 SYDVKM. The CDR3 is made up of 14 amino acids. The V gene end was trimmed by 5 bases and the J gene end by 7 bases; junction bases not matched to a gene: 7. The CDR3 region has the DNA TGTGCCAGCAGTCCGGGACAGGGGAACGGTGGCTACACCTTC. Amino acid sequence: CASSPGQGNGGYTF.

The rearrangement links TRBV11-2 to TRBJ1-1, with 9 bases identical to TRBD1. Germline CDR1 and CDR2: SGHAT and FQNNGV. The CDR3 runs to 15 residues. The J segment lost 5 bases and the V segment lost 6 bases, leaving 10 bases of the junction unmatched. The DNA of the CDR3 is TGTGCCAGCAGAGTACAGGGGGCAGGGAGGACTGAAGCTTTCTTT. It specifies CASRVQGAGRTEAFF.

The rearrangement links TRBV5-4 to TRBJ1-2; the match to TRBD1 covers 7 bases. Looked up from germline, CDR1 is SGHNT and CDR2 is YYREEE (reference sequence). This CDR3 is 13 amino acids long. Germline trimming cut 4 bases from V and 8 bases from J; bases unmatched to any gene: 8. The CDR3 loop reads CASSLGGPGGYTF. CDR3 DNA: TGTGCCAGCAGCCTAGGGGGCCCGGGCGGCTACACCTTC.

J is TRBJ2-1 and V is TRBV27, with 13 bases fitting TRBD2. Losses at the gene ends were 5 bases for V and 0 bases for J; bases not matched to a gene: 10. CDR3 size: 19 residues. Germline CDR1 MNHEY, CDR2 SMNVEV (reference sequence). The CDR3: CASSLLGTSGDPSYNEQFF. The CDR3 nucleotides are TGTGCCAGCAGTCTACTCGGGACTAGCGGGGACCCCTCCTACAATGAGCAGTTCTTC.

The CDR3 DNA reads TGCGCCAGCAGCAAGGTTCTGACAGGGAACAATGAGCAGTTCTTC. Translated: CASSKVLTGNNEQFF. V gene TRBV5-1 combines with J gene TRBJ2-1, with TRBD1 matching 7 bases. Per germline, CDR1 SGHRS and CDR2 YFSETQ. Losses at the gene ends were 4 bases for V and 5 bases for J; bases not matched to a gene: 9. The CDR3 extends over 15 amino acids.

The chain combines TRBV2 with TRBJ2-6; D call uncertain. CDR1 and CDR2 (germline): SNHLY, FYNNEI. V was pared by 7 bases and J by 2 bases, with 3 bases between. This CDR3 is 12 amino acids long. The DNA for the CDR3 is TGTGCCAGCAACACTGGGGCCAACGTCCTGACTTTC. It yields the protein CASNTGANVLTF.

V is TRBV7-3 and J is TRBJ1-1; D unresolved. Germline V lookup: CDR1 SGHTA, CDR2 FQGTGA. Trimming shortened V by 1 base and J by 1 base, and 4 bases separated the two germline ends. The CDR3 spans 13 residues. CDR3 region: CASSLSANTEAFF. The CDR3 DNA follows: TGTGCCAGCAGCTTAAGCGCGAACACTGAAGCTTTCTTT.

The gene calls are TRBV7-9 and TRBJ2-7; 13 bases are a match to TRBD2. CDR1 and CDR2 from the germline V gene are SEHNR and FQNEAQ (reference sequence). CDR3 length: 15 residues. V lost 0 bases, J lost 12 bases, and 8 bases stayed unmatched. The CDR3 sequence is CASSLAGTSGAFMYF. As DNA, the CDR3 is TGTGCCAGCAGCTTAGCCGGGACTAGCGGGGCCTTTATGTACTTC.

This clone was counted once. V and J are TRBV18 and TRBJ2-6; no clear D gene. The CDR3 sequence is 15 residues long. CDR1 is KGHSH and CDR2 is LQKENI in the germline V gene. V was cut by 1 base and J by 1 base, with 5 bases left in between. The CDR3 reads CASSPLESGANVLTF. CDR3 in DNA: TGTGCCAGCTCACCACTTGAGTCTGGGGCCAACGTCCTGACTTTC. Variable domain in full (rest from reference TRBV18 and TRBJ2-6): NAGVMQNPRHLVRRRGQEARLRCSPMKGHSHVYWYRQLPEEGLKFMVYLQKENIIDESGMPKERFSAEFPKEGPSILRIQQVVRGDSAAYFCASSPLESGANVLTFGAGSRLTVL.

This CDR3 reads CSVVSDRESPGELFF. DNA of the CDR3: TGCAGCGTTGTAAGTGACAGGGAATCGCCCGGGGAGCTGTTTTTT. V and J are TRBV29-1 and TRBJ2-2, with 7 bases matching TRBD1. The CDR3 extends over 15 amino acids. Germline V gene data show CDR1 as SQVTM and CDR2 as ANQGSEA. V trimming: 4 bases; J trimming: 6 bases; junction bases outside the gene matches: 11.

The rearrangement uses TRBV28 and TRBJ2-7; 8 bases line up with TRBD1. With 5 bases clipped from V and 7 bases from J, the junction kept 10 bases outside the gene matches. The germline gives CDR1 MDHEN, CDR2 SYDVKM. The CDR3 extends over 14 amino acids. Written as DNA, the CDR3 is TGTGCCAGCAGTGCAGGGGGCGGTCCGTCGGAGCAGTACTTC. Residues: CASSAGGGPSEQYF.

The chain employs TRBV28 and TRBJ1-2; possible D gene TRBD1, 6 bases. This CDR3 spans 14 amino acids. Trimming removed 10 bases at V and 4 bases at J, with 19 bases between. Germline lookup yields CDR1 MDHEN and CDR2 SYDVKM. This CDR3 reads CATQTIQGGYGYTF. The CDR3 DNA sequence: TGTGCCACCCAAACTATACAGGGTGGCTATGGCTACACCTTC.

This sequence joins TRBV2 and TRBJ1-5; 7 nucleotides line up with TRBD1. CDR1 SNHLY and CDR2 FYNNEI come from the germline V gene. V dropped 4 bases and J dropped 3; count of bases not matched to a gene: 6. This CDR3 spans 15 amino acids. In DNA, the CDR3 is TGTGCCAGCAGTGGGTGGCAGGGGGACAATCAGCCCCAGCATTTT. As protein: CASSGWQGDNQPQHF.

This clone was seen only a few times. This chain links TRBV14 with TRBJ1-2; weak D call: TRBD1 (6 bases). The CDR3 consists of 16 residues. CDR1 is SGHDN, CDR2 FVKESK, per germline. Trimming pared 5 bases from V and 1 base from J, leaving 17 bases between. CDR3 in DNA: TGTGCCAGCAGCAGCTTCGGACAGCCGAATAACTATGGCTACACCTTC. Protein product: CASSSFGQPNNYGYTF.

The chain uses TRBV5-8 and TRBJ1-5; a weak D match, TRBD1 (6 bases). Germline-derived CDR1 and CDR2 are SGHTS and YDEGEE. The V end was cut by 4 bases, the J end by 0 bases, with 11 bases between. The CDR3 contains 15 residues. CDR3 amino acids: CASSVQGYSNQPQHF. DNA for the CDR3: TGTGCCAGCAGCGTACAGGGTTATAGCAATCAGCCCCAGCATTTT.

This chain uses TRBV18 with TRBJ2-3; 9 nucleotides align to TRBD1. The germline CDR1 and CDR2 sequences are KGHSH and LQKENI. CDR3 length equals 16 residues. J gave up 4 bases and V 3 bases, and 8 bases lay outside the gene matches. The CDR3 sequence is CASSPKGQGYADTQYF. CDR3 coding DNA: TGTGCCAGCTCACCTAAGGGACAGGGATATGCAGATACGCAGTATTTT.

The rearrangement uses TRBV10-3 and TRBJ1-4; 10 nucleotides agree with TRBD1. V lost 7 bases, J lost 8 bases, and 7 bases stayed unmatched. Germline V gene lookup returns CDR1 ENHRY and CDR2 SYGVKD. The CDR3 has 14 amino acids. The CDR3 DNA sequence: TGTGCCATCAACGACAGGGGGCAAGGGGAAAAACTGTTTTTT. Its protein is CAINDRGQGEKLFF.

The genes are TRBV7-2 and TRBJ2-2, with D maybe TRBD1 (5 bases). The CDR3 length is 16 residues. The V gene lost 4 bases and the J gene lost 4 bases, with 16 bases spanning the gap. The germline V gene encodes CDR1 SGHTA and CDR2 FQGNSA. CDR3 sequence: CASSSATPGRTGELFF. The DNA of the CDR3 is TGTGCCAGCAGCTCAGCTACGCCAGGGCGCACCGGGGAGCTGTTTTTT.

V usage is TRBV6-6 and J usage is TRBJ2-3; 8 bases fit TRBD1. There are 14 residues in the CDR3. Germline V gene sequence: CDR1 MNHNY, CDR2 SVGAGI (reference sequence). Trimming cost V 6 bases and J 4 bases; bases outside gene matches: 6. DNA for the CDR3: TGTGCCAGCAGGGACAGGGAGGTTTCAGATACGCAGTATTTT. It translates to CASRDREVSDTQYF.

This clone was detected once. CDR3 residues: CASSLMASGGNSEQYF. In DNA, the CDR3 is TGTGCCAGCAGCTTAATGGCTAGCGGGGGTAATTCCGAGCAGTACTTC. This chain links TRBV7-2 with TRBJ2-7, with 10 bases matching TRBD2. CDR3 length equals 16 residues. V gave up 2 bases and J gave up 6 bases; unmatched junction bases: 10. The V gene's germline CDR1 is SGHTA and CDR2 FQGNSA.

The V call is TRBV7-8, the J call TRBJ1-3; 9 positions match TRBD1. Germline V CDR1 and CDR2: SGHVS, FQNEAQ. V shed 5 bases, J shed 4 bases, and the junction held 6 bases outside the gene matches. CDR3 length: 15 residues. The CDR3 loop reads CASSGGTGRGNTIYF. Here the CDR3 DNA reads TGTGCCAGCAGCGGGGGGACAGGGAGGGGAAACACCATATATTTT.

The V gene is TRBV6-5, the J gene TRBJ2-1, with TRBD1 identical over 10 bases. CDR1 and CDR2 (germline): MNHEY, SVGAGI. V lost 5 bases and J lost 2; bases outside the gene matches: 3. This CDR3 is 15 amino acids long. The DNA of the CDR3 is TGTGCCAGCAGTACGACAGGGGGCGCCTACAATGAGCAGTTCTTC. Translating it yields CASSTTGGAYNEQFF.

The chain uses TRBV4-1 and TRBJ1-2, with TRBD1 identical over 9 bases. This CDR3 has 15 amino acids. With 4 bases clipped from V and 8 bases from J, the junction kept 11 bases outside the gene matches. CDR1 and CDR2 from the germline V gene are MGHRA and YSYEKL. The CDR3 loop reads CASSRDRAVQEGYTF. In DNA form, the CDR3 reads TGCGCCAGCAGCCGGGACAGGGCGGTTCAAGAGGGCTACACCTTC.

The rearrangement links TRBV6-5 to TRBJ2-5; maybe TRBD1 (7 bases). Germline CDR1 reads MNHEY; CDR2 reads SVGAGI. This CDR3 is 14 amino acids long. The V end was cut by 0 bases, the J end by 5 bases, with 10 bases between. The CDR3 DNA is TGTGCCAGCAGTTACTCCAGGGGGGTTGAGACCCAGTACTTC. Protein product: CASSYSRGVETQYF.

V gene TRBV7-6 combines with J gene TRBJ2-1; 11 bases fit TRBD1. V was pared by 3 bases and J by 5 bases, with 0 bases of the junction left unmatched. The CDR3 totals 14 residues. Germline CDR1 reads SGHVS; CDR2 reads FNYEAQ. This CDR3 is CASSLGQGDNEQFF. The CDR3 nucleotides read TGTGCCAGCAGCTTGGGACAGGGGGACAATGAGCAGTTCTTC.